The rows below give T cell receptor beta chains drawn from one sample of a study of type 1 regulatory T cells. TCRdb called the reads again in MiXCR, with one record for every CDR3 protein. The sample includes about 100,000 distinct CDR3 sequences, roughly 28% of them seen just once. The sequenced sample was CD4+ T cells, either the whole sample or a sorted fraction (not recorded which). The receptor source for this set is a human donor in good health. CDR3s include the opening cysteine and the closing phenylalanine or tryptophan. The order of the fields is V gene, D gene, J gene, clone size, CDR3 DNA, CDR3 protein. A D gene is named only where the DNA matches it firmly. Part of the rows lack a size; the others show once, few, many or a class for expanded clones.

TRBV24-1	.	TRBJ2-3	.	TGTGCCACCAGTGGGACCGCAAGCACAGATACGCAGTATTTT	CATSGTASTDTQYF
TRBV19	.	TRBJ1-1	.	TGTGCCAGTAGTATAGATCCGGTGAACACTGAAGCTTTCTTT	CASSIDPVNTEAFF
TRBV5-1	.	TRBJ2-7	.	TGCGCCAGCAGCTTGCCCACCCGCAGTTACTCCTACGAGCAGTACTTC	CASSLPTRSYSYEQYF
TRBV12-3/TRBV12-4	TRBD1	TRBJ1-5	few	TGTGCCAGCAGTTTGACAGGGCCGGGTCAGCCCCAGCATTTT	CASSLTGPGQPQHF
TRBV12-3/TRBV12-4	TRBD1	TRBJ1-3	.	TGTGCCAGCAGACTCCTGGGACAGGGGAGAAACACCATATATTTT	CASRLLGQGRNTIYF
TRBV5-1	TRBD1	TRBJ1-6	few	TGCGCCAGCAGCTTTTCAGGGGGCAGGGATTCACCCCTCCACTTT	CASSFSGGRDSPLHF
TRBV7-2	.	TRBJ2-7	.	TGTGCCAGCAGCTTAGGTCGGGTTGGGTACGAGCAGTACTTC	CASSLGRVGYEQYF
TRBV7-2	.	TRBJ2-7	few	TGTGCCAGCAGCATTTCTAGGCCCCAGGGCGAGCAGTACTTC	CASSISRPQGEQYF
TRBV28	.	TRBJ1-2	.	TGTGCCAGCAGCCACCCCGGGGAGTACACCTTC	CASSHPGEYTF
TRBV24-1	.	TRBJ2-5	.	TGTGCCACCAGTGACCCCGCGGGGATGGAGACCCAGTACTTC	CATSDPAGMETQYF
TRBV7-2	.	TRBJ2-5	.	TGTGCCAGCAGCTTAGTCTCGGGGGCCTCTCCGGAGACCCAGTACTTC	CASSLVSGASPETQYF
TRBV28	.	TRBJ1-2	.	TGTGCCAGCAGTTTGGGGGGCACCTTCTGGTATGGCTACACCTTC	CASSLGGTFWYGYTF
TRBV6-5	.	TRBJ2-3	.	TGTGCCAGCAGTCCACTCGATGGTCAAGATACGCAGTATTTT	CASSPLDGQDTQYF
TRBV7-9	.	TRBJ1-2	.	TGTGCCAGCAGCTTCCTGTTAGCTAACTATGGCTACACCTTC	CASSFLLANYGYTF
TRBV2	TRBD2	TRBJ2-1	.	TGTGCCAGCAGACGCGAGACTAGCGGGATTTTCAATGAGCAGTTCTTC	CASRRETSGIFNEQFF
TRBV12-3/TRBV12-4	.	TRBJ2-5	.	TGTGCCAGCAGTTTAGGCACTCAGGAGACCCAGTACTTC	CASSLGTQETQYF
TRBV20-1	TRBD2	TRBJ2-3	.	TGCAGTGCTCCTAGCGGGAGATCAACAGATACGCAGTATTTT	CSAPSGRSTDTQYF
TRBV5-1	.	TRBJ1-3	.	TGCGCCAGCAGCGTGGACAGCTCCTCTGGAAACACCATATATTTT	CASSVDSSSGNTIYF
TRBV4-2	TRBD2	TRBJ2-7	few	TGTGCCAGCAGCCAGCCTACGGGACGTCCGACTAGCGCAAGCTCCTACGAGCAGTACTTC	CASSQPTGRPTSASSYEQYF
TRBV7-8	.	TRBJ2-7	.	TGTGCCAGCAGCTTATCCGGGGCCCTCTACGAGCAGTACTTC	CASSLSGALYEQYF
TRBV7-6	TRBD2	TRBJ2-5	.	TGTGCCAGCACGGGGGGCCAAGAGACCCAGTACTTC	CASTGGQETQYF
TRBV7-2	.	TRBJ2-5	.	TGTGCCAGCAGCTTTAAGGGAAGAGAGACCCAGTACTTC	CASSFKGRETQYF
TRBV19	.	TRBJ2-6	few	TGTGCCAGTAGTCCCCCGGGGGGCGCCGGGGCCAACGTCCTGACTTTC	CASSPPGGAGANVLTF
TRBV6-5	.	TRBJ2-7	few	TGTGCCAGCAGTTACTCTCGCGGGGCTACCTACGAGCAGTACTTC	CASSYSRGATYEQYF
TRBV7-8	TRBD1	TRBJ2-2	few	TGTGCCAGCAGCCCGGACAGGGGTAGCGGGGAGCTGTTTTTT	CASSPDRGSGELFF
TRBV11-2	TRBD2	TRBJ2-3	.	TGTGCCAGCAGCGCGGGACTAGCGCATACAGATACGCAGTATTTT	CASSAGLAHTDTQYF
TRBV13	.	TRBJ2-7	.	TGTGCCAGCAGCCAGATAAGGGGCGGCGGGTACGAGCAGTACTTC	CASSQIRGGGYEQYF
TRBV7-9	TRBD1	TRBJ1-2	few	TGTGCCAGCACCCCTCAGGGGGCAGGGGGCTACACCTTC	CASTPQGAGGYTF
TRBV11-2	.	TRBJ2-2	.	TGTGCCAGCAGCTTAGTGCGGGGCACCGGGGAGCTGTTTTTT	CASSLVRGTGELFF
TRBV7-9	TRBD2	TRBJ2-1	.	TGTGCCAGCAGCCCGACTAGCGGGAGGAAAGGTGAGCAGTTCTTC	CASSPTSGRKGEQFF
TRBV20-1	.	TRBJ2-3	.	TGCAGTGCTATTCCACCTCCCTACACAGATACGCAGTATTTT	CSAIPPPYTDTQYF
TRBV20-1	TRBD2	TRBJ2-1	.	TGCAGTGCCCCCGGGGTAGCGGGCTCAGATTACAATGAGCAGTTCTTC	CSAPGVAGSDYNEQFF
TRBV3-1	TRBD2	TRBJ2-7	.	TGTGCCAGCAGCCAAGCGAGCGGGAGTTGGGGCGAGCAGTACTTC	CASSQASGSWGEQYF
TRBV19	.	TRBJ1-2	.	TGTGCCAGTAGTTCTCCCGGGATGGTAAGGAATGGCTACACCTTC	CASSSPGMVRNGYTF
TRBV29-1	TRBD2	TRBJ2-1	.	TGCAGCGTCGGACTAGCGGGAGTACCCTACAATGAGCAGTTCTTC	CSVGLAGVPYNEQFF
TRBV6-2/TRBV6-3	TRBD1	TRBJ2-5	once	TGTGCCAGCAGTTTCGACAGGGTGTGGAAGACCCAGTACTTC	CASSFDRVWKTQYF
TRBV10-2	.	TRBJ2-7	.	TGCGCCAGCAAGGTGGGAGGCTACGAGCAGTACTTC	CASKVGGYEQYF
TRBV6-6	TRBD2	TRBJ2-1	.	TGTGCCAGCAGTTCCACGGGGGGCTCCTACAATGAGCAGTTCTTC	CASSSTGGSYNEQFF
TRBV20-1	.	TRBJ2-3	.	TGCAGTGCTAATGTGGGGCCAGGGGCAGATACGCAGTATTTT	CSANVGPGADTQYF
TRBV4-3	TRBD1	TRBJ2-1	.	TGCGCCAGCAGCCAAGCAGGGGGCTTCTACAATGAGCAGTTCTTC	CASSQAGGFYNEQFF
TRBV29-1	.	TRBJ2-6	.	TGCAGCGTGAGCGTTGGGACTGGCTTGCGTGGGGCCAACGTCCTGACTTTC	CSVSVGTGLRGANVLTF
TRBV12-3/TRBV12-4	.	TRBJ2-2	.	TGTGCCAGCAGTTTGAGGTCTTTATTAACCAGGACAGAGAACATCGGGGAGCTGTTTTTT	CASSLRSLLTRTENIGELFF
TRBV30	.	TRBJ2-1	few	TGTGCCTGGAGCTTGGGGACCCCTGGCCGGTTCTTC	CAWSLGTPGRFF
TRBV20-1	TRBD2	TRBJ2-3	.	TGCAGTGCTAGAGATAGGACGGGAGGGCCACATCTGCAGTATTTT	CSARDRTGGPHLQYF
TRBV7-9	.	TRBJ1-6	few	TGTGCCAGCAGCCCGGACAGCGAGAGGTCACCCCTCCACTTT	CASSPDSERSPLHF
TRBV9	.	TRBJ2-1	.	TGTGCCAGCAGCGTGTCTAATTCCGGTGAGCAGTTCTTC	CASSVSNSGEQFF
TRBV7-9	.	TRBJ1-5	.	TGTGCCAGCAGCTTAGGAGTTAGGGAACCCGGGAGCAATCAGCCCCAGCATTTT	CASSLGVREPGSNQPQHF
TRBV20-1	TRBD2	TRBJ2-5	.	TGCAGTCCAAGGGGGCTAGCGGGATGGGAGACCCAGTACTTC	CSPRGLAGWETQYF
TRBV6-2/TRBV6-3	.	TRBJ2-2	.	TGTGCCAGCAGTTACGGAGAACTGTCGATCATCGGGGAGCTGTTTTTT	CASSYGELSIIGELFF
TRBV12-3/TRBV12-4	TRBD2	TRBJ2-1	.	TGTGCCAGCAGTTCCTCTAGCGGGGGGTACAATGAGCAGTTCTTC	CASSSSSGGYNEQFF
TRBV2	.	TRBJ2-5	.	TGTGCCAGTTTAGCGGACCTCCAAGAGACCCAGTACTTC	CASLADLQETQYF
TRBV15	.	TRBJ2-7	.	TGTGCCACCAGCAGAGATTGGGGGCAGCAGTACTTC	CATSRDWGQQYF
TRBV4-3	.	TRBJ2-3	few	TGCGCCAGCAGCCCCCTCCGTGGGGATACGCAGTATTTT	CASSPLRGDTQYF